This T cell receptor beta chain was identified during a study of preoperative IRX-2 immunotherapy in early breast cancer. TCRdb's copy holds only in-frame clones and misses some; the assay was immunoSEQ multiplex PCR. The sample holds 35,000 to 40,000 clones; roughly 82% are singletons and the top ten take approximately 1.5%. Documented treatment: preoperative locoregional IRX-2 cytokine immunotherapy. This phase Ib study tested locoregional IRX-2 cytokine immunotherapy given before surgery. This clone showed up just once. Germline V gene lookup returns CDR1 MDHEN and CDR2 SYDVKM. Trimming removed 3 bases from V and 5 bases from J; junction bases left unmatched: 2. This CDR3 contains 15 residues.

This specimen consisted of lymph node tissue, obtained after IRX-2 immunotherapy. The receptor's source is a human donor with breast cancer. This chain joins TRBV28 and TRBJ1-6; the match to TRBD1 covers 9 bases. In DNA form, the CDR3 reads TGTGCCAGCAGTTTGCGGGACAGGGATAATTCACCCCTCCACTTT. The encoded protein is CASSLRDRDNSPLHF.